These 15 T cell receptor beta chains came from one sample sequenced in a study of long-term antiretroviral therapy in people with HIV. At survey level, the immunoSEQ assay was run in its v3.0 version. Clones were sequenced by immunoSEQ multiplex PCR, and TCRdb holds only the in-frame ones, with some missing. The sample has 6,500 to 8,000 clones, approximately 85% seen once. Sequencing used unsorted PBMCs, obtained 3.7 years after starting antiretroviral therapy. Receptors were obtained from a woman in her forties or fifties with HIV.

The chain combines TRBV13 with TRBJ1-5; no clear D. The CDR3 spans 14 residues. The germline gives CDR1 PRHDT, CDR2 FYEKMQ (reference sequence). Trimming stripped 0 bases from V and 3 bases from J, with 6 bases between. The CDR3 sequence: CASSLGLFNQPQHF. CDR3 sequence (DNA): TGTGCCAGCAGCTTAGGACTCTTCAATCAGCCCCAGCATTTT.

The J gene is TRBJ2-1, the V gene TRBV18; D is ambiguous. The length of the CDR3 is 11 residues. Germline V CDR1 and CDR2: KGHSH, LQKENI. V gave up 0 bases and J gave up 10 bases, with 4 bases separating them. CDR3 protein: CASSPPGEQFF. The CDR3 nucleotides are TGTGCCAGCTCACCACCAGGAGAGCAGTTCTTC.

The chain joins TRBV4-3 to TRBJ2-1, with 11 bases aligning to TRBD2. The trim removed 1 base at V and 10 bases at J, leaving 3 bases unmatched. This CDR3 has 14 amino acids. Germline V gene data show CDR1 as LGHNA and CDR2 as YSLEER. In nucleotides, the CDR3 is TGCGCCAGCAGCCAAGTTCGACTAGCGGGAGAGCAGTTCTTC. As protein: CASSQVRLAGEQFF.

The chain carries TRBV29-1 and TRBJ2-7; D could derive from TRBD1 or TRBD2 (5 bases each). V lost 0 bases to trimming and J lost 2 bases, with 17 bases between them. The length of the CDR3 is 16 residues. Germline values: CDR1 SQVTM, CDR2 ANQGSEA. For the CDR3, the DNA is TGCAGCGTTGAAGATAGGAGTCGGGGCCCGGCCTACGAGCAGTACTTC. Residues: CSVEDRSRGPAYEQYF.

The rearrangement uses TRBV6-1 and TRBJ2-5, with 7 bases identical to TRBD2. The germline gives CDR1 MNHNS, CDR2 SASEGT. The V gene end was trimmed by 3 bases and the J gene end by 5 bases; junction bases not matched to a gene: 9. The CDR3 spans 15 residues. In DNA form, the CDR3 reads TGTGCCAGCAGTGACAAGCGGGGTTTGGGGGAGACCCAGTACTTC. This sequence encodes CASSDKRGLGETQYF.

This chain joins TRBV10-3 and TRBJ2-7; no definite D call. The V end was cut by 5 bases, the J end by 3 bases, with 5 bases between. CDR3 length equals 11 residues. The germline CDR1 and CDR2 sequences are ENHRY and SYGVKD. CDR3 nucleotides: TGTGCCATCAGTCCTGACTACGAGCAGTACTTC. Translation: CAISPDYEQYF.

This clone counts as large. The chain employs TRBV7-9 and TRBJ2-1; a weak D match, TRBD2 (5 bases). Trimming removed 2 bases from V and 6 bases from J, with 8 bases in between. Germline CDR1 and CDR2: SEHNR and FQNEAQ (reference sequence). The CDR3 runs 13 residues. CDR3 nucleotides: TGTGCCAGCAGCTTACTACTAGGCAATGAGCAGTTCTTC. This translates into CASSLLLGNEQFF.

This rearrangement joins TRBV5-1 to TRBJ2-7; D unclear. The CDR3 has 14 amino acids. V shed 1 base and J shed 4 bases, with 12 bases lying between them. Germline CDR1 and CDR2: SGHRS and YFSETQ. CDR3 sequence: CASSLIPDSYEQYF. The CDR3 nucleotides are TGCGCCAGCAGCTTGATTCCAGATTCATACGAGCAGTACTTC.

The chain recombines TRBV5-1 with TRBJ1-1, with D possibly TRBD1 on 6 matching bases. V was shortened by 6 bases and J by 3 bases, with 12 bases between the two germline ends. CDR3 length: 13 amino acids. The germline CDR1 and CDR2 sequences are SGHRS and YFSETQ. The CDR3 coding sequence is TGCGCCAGCATGTGGGGGGGCGACACTGAAGCTTTCTTT. As protein: CASMWGGDTEAFF. The variable domain in full, completed from reference TRBV5-1 and TRBJ1-1, reads KAGVTQTPRYLIKTRGQQVTLSCSPISGHRSVSWYQQTPGQGLQFLFEYFSETQRNKGNFPGRFSGRQFSNSRSEMNVSTLELGDSALYLCASMWGGDTEAFFGQGTRLTVV.

The chain is built from TRBV5-1 and TRBJ2-7; no clear D. The CDR3 covers 14 residues. Trimming removed 2 bases from V and 3 bases from J, with 12 bases in between. Germline V gene data show CDR1 as SGHRS and CDR2 as YFSETQ. The CDR3 sequence: CASSFTRAGYEQYF. CDR3 nucleotide sequence: TGCGCCAGCAGCTTCACCCGCGCCGGCTACGAGCAGTACTTC.

The chain uses TRBV5-1 and TRBJ1-5, with D hard to call. V was cut by 2 bases and J by 2 bases, with 11 bases left in between. CDR1 is SGHRS, CDR2 YFSETQ, per germline. CDR3 length: 15 residues. CDR3 in amino acids: CASSLDPGGNQPQHF. The CDR3 nucleotides read TGCGCCAGCAGCTTAGACCCCGGGGGCAATCAGCCCCAGCATTTT.

The genes are TRBV10-3 and TRBJ1-5, with a weak D call TRBD1 (6 bases). V was shortened by 8 bases and J by 2 bases, with 7 bases between the two germline ends. This CDR3 comprises 12 residues. Germline V gene lookup returns CDR1 ENHRY and CDR2 SYGVKD. CDR3 DNA: TGTGCCATCCGACAGGGCAATCAGCCCCAGCATTTT. This codes for CAIRQGNQPQHF.

V is TRBV5-6 and J is TRBJ2-3; possible D gene TRBD1, 5 bases. The CDR3 runs to 15 residues. The V gene lost 4 bases and the J gene lost 2 bases, with 14 bases spanning the gap. In germline, CDR1 is SGHDT, CDR2 YYEEEE. The CDR3 sequence: CASSLDSWDTDTQYF. The CDR3 DNA sequence: TGTGCCAGCAGCCTCGACAGCTGGGACACAGATACGCAGTATTTT.

V is TRBV5-1 and J is TRBJ1-1; D remains ambiguous. CDR3 length equals 14 residues. Germline lookup yields CDR1 SGHRS and CDR2 YFSETQ. Trimming stripped 1 base from V and 6 bases from J, with 13 bases between. CDR3: CASSLLSSGPEAFF. CDR3 sequence (DNA): TGCGCCAGCAGCTTGCTCAGCTCGGGCCCTGAAGCTTTCTTT.

This chain links TRBV30 with TRBJ1-1; D not resolved. Deletions cut 3 bases from V and 1 base from J, with 6 bases between. CDR1 GTSNPN and CDR2 SVGIG come from the germline V gene (reference sequence). The CDR3 has 12 amino acids. Here the CDR3 DNA reads TGTGCCTGGAGGATGTCGAACACTGAAGCTTTCTTT. Its translation is CAWRMSNTEAFF.